A single sample gave rise to the 17 T cell receptor beta chains below, sequenced in a study of T cell responses to AZD1222 COVID-19 vaccine. Profiling relied on immunoSEQ multiplex PCR, and the TCRdb table lists in-frame clones only, not all of them. The sample shows some 120,000 clones, 86% of them seen only once. Source: peripheral blood, taken 28 days after the second AZD1222 dose. The receptors were gathered from an adult who received the AZD1222 COVID-19 vaccine.

V gene TRBV18 combines with J gene TRBJ2-6, with D perhaps TRBD2 (7 bases). Germline V gene data show CDR1 as KGHSH and CDR2 as LQKENI. The CDR3 consists of 17 residues. V lost 3 bases and J lost 4, with 16 bases in between. The DNA of the CDR3 is TGTGCCAGCTCACCGGCGGGGGCTCGGAGGGGGGCCAACGTCCTGACTTTC. This gives the protein CASSPAGARRGANVLTF. The variable domain in full, completed from reference TRBV18 and TRBJ2-6, reads NAGVMQNPRHLVRRRGQEARLRCSPMKGHSHVYWYRQLPEEGLKFMVYLQKENIIDESGMPKERFSAEFPKEGPSILRIQQVVRGDSAAYFCASSPAGARRGANVLTFGAGSRLTVL.

The chain uses TRBV20-1 and TRBJ2-7; unclear D gene. V gave up 4 bases and J gave up 0 bases, with 4 bases separating them. The CDR3 contains 11 residues. Germline CDR1 DFQATT, CDR2 SNEGSKA (reference sequence). This CDR3 is CSAKSSYEQYF. In DNA form, the CDR3 reads TGCAGTGCTAAAAGCTCCTACGAGCAGTACTTC.

The J gene is TRBJ1-4, the V gene TRBV7-2; D is undetermined. The CDR3 contains 15 residues. Germline CDR1 SGHTA, CDR2 FQGNSA. The ends were cut back, 5 bases at V and 6 bases at J, with 16 bases in the middle. DNA for the CDR3: TGTGCCAGCAGCCTCTCACCCCTCTCGGATGAAAAACTGTTTTTT. This gives the protein CASSLSPLSDEKLFF.

The V gene is TRBV28, the J gene TRBJ1-3; D uncertain. Per germline, CDR1 MDHEN and CDR2 SYDVKM. Trimming left V 5 bases short and J 2 bases short, with 10 bases between. This CDR3 is 14 amino acids long. CDR3 in amino acids: CASSPQQTGNTIYF. In DNA form, the CDR3 reads TGTGCCAGCAGTCCACAGCAGACTGGAAACACCATATATTTT.

The chain links TRBV19 to TRBJ2-2; 9 positions match TRBD1. The V gene's germline CDR1 is LNHDA and CDR2 SQIVND (reference sequence). Germline trimming cut 7 bases from V and 6 bases from J; bases unmatched to any gene: 9. The CDR3 has 15 residues. The CDR3 region has the DNA TGTGCCAGTAAAGCGACCCGGACAGGGGCCGGGGAGCTGTTTTTT. This codes for CASKATRTGAGELFF.

This clone was seen once. J is TRBJ1-2 and V is TRBV19; 7 bases fit TRBD1. Trimming at V came to 1 base and at J to 8 bases, leaving 10 bases not matched to a gene. The CDR3 is 15 amino acids. From germline, CDR1 is LNHDA and CDR2 SQIVND (reference sequence). The CDR3, as DNA: TGTGCCAGTAGTATAGGACAGGGCCCGACTAGGGGCTACACCTTC. Amino acid sequence: CASSIGQGPTRGYTF.

The CDR3, as DNA: TGTGCCACCAGTCCCGGGACAACCTACAATGAGCAGTTCTTC. Translation: CATSPGTTYNEQFF. The chain has TRBV19 and TRBJ2-1; perhaps TRBD1 as D (6 bases). V lost 10 bases to trimming and J lost 2 bases, with 15 bases between them. This CDR3 has 14 amino acids. Germline V gene data show CDR1 as LNHDA and CDR2 as SQIVND (reference sequence). The complete variable domain, with remaining parts taken from reference TRBV19 and TRBJ2-1, reads DGGITQSPKYLFRKEGQNVTLSCEQNLNHDAMYWYRQDPGQGLRLIYYSQIVNDFQKGDIAEGYSVSREKKESFPLTVTSAQKNPTAFYLCATSPGTTYNEQFFGPGTRLTVL.

This clone has a single count. The chain is built from TRBV6-5 and TRBJ2-3; D is unresolved. Deletions cut 0 bases from V and 8 bases from J, with 6 bases between. The CDR3 totals 12 residues. Per the germline V gene, CDR1 is MNHEY and CDR2 is SVGAGI. DNA for the CDR3: TGTGCCAGCAGTTACTCGATTGGTACGCAGTATTTT. This codes for CASSYSIGTQYF.

V is TRBV30 and J is TRBJ2-3; D remains ambiguous. The V end lost 1 base, the J end lost 3 bases, and 17 bases lay between the germline ends. The germline CDR1 and CDR2 sequences are GTSNPN and SVGIG (reference sequence). CDR3 length equals 16 residues. The CDR3 DNA reads TGTGCCTGGAGTGCCCGGAATAGGGATTTTACAGATACGCAGTATTTT. Protein product: CAWSARNRDFTDTQYF.

This clone is a singleton in its sample. The V and J genes are TRBV6-5 and TRBJ2-3; 8 bases are shared with TRBD1. With 4 bases clipped from V and 2 bases from J, the junction kept 5 bases outside the gene matches. Germline assignment: CDR1 MNHEY and CDR2 SVGAGI. The CDR3 sequence is 15 residues long. The CDR3 coding sequence is TGTGCCAGCAGTTCGACAGGGGCCTCCACAGATACGCAGTATTTT. As protein: CASSSTGASTDTQYF.

The chain uses TRBV6-5 and TRBJ2-7; maybe TRBD1 (5 bases). Trimming cost V 0 bases and J 0 bases, with 9 bases left between them. The CDR3 sequence is 15 residues long. The germline V gene has CDR1 MNHEY and CDR2 SVGAGI. CDR3 sequence reads: CASSYSIDSSYEQYF. The CDR3 DNA sequence: TGTGCCAGCAGTTACTCGATCGACAGCTCCTACGAGCAGTACTTC.

The CDR3: CASSPRQGGSSLEPQHF. In nucleotides, the CDR3 is TGTGCCAGCTCACCACGACAGGGTGGATCATCTTTGGAGCCCCAGCATTTT. The chain is built from TRBV18 and TRBJ1-5; 7 positions match TRBD1. The length of the CDR3 is 17 residues. Germline CDR1 reads KGHSH; CDR2 reads LQKENI. V was clipped by 1 base and J by 8 bases; unmatched bases: 14.

The rearrangement joins TRBV28 to TRBJ1-1; maybe TRBD1 (5 bases). Germline V lookup: CDR1 MDHEN, CDR2 SYDVKM. The CDR3 is 12 residues long. V was trimmed by 4 bases and J by 10 bases, leaving 13 bases between them. CDR3 nucleotide sequence: TGTGCCAGCAGTTCGGGGCTATCGCGAGCTTTCTTT. The encoded protein is CASSSGLSRAFF.

The genes are TRBV7-2 and TRBJ2-5; D unclear. Germline V CDR1 and CDR2: SGHTA, FQGNSA. The ends were cut back, 2 bases at V and 5 bases at J, with 18 bases in the middle. The CDR3 loop spans 16 amino acids. The CDR3 DNA sequence: TGTGCCAGCAGCTTACTCCCCCCCGGTCCCCGCGAGACCCAGTACTTC. Protein sequence: CASSLLPPGPRETQYF.

The V and J genes are TRBV28 and TRBJ1-5, with a possible D match to TRBD1 (6 bases). The CDR3 sequence is 15 residues long. V dropped 5 bases and J dropped 6 bases, with 17 bases sitting between them. Looked up from germline, CDR1 is MDHEN and CDR2 is SYDVKM. The CDR3 nucleotides are TGTGCCAGCAGTCGAGTTCTACAGGGTTCTCAGCCCCAGCATTTT. It translates to CASSRVLQGSQPQHF. Full variable domain (outside the CDR3, taken from reference TRBV28 and TRBJ1-5): DVKVTQSSRYLVKRTGEKVFLECVQDMDHENMFWYRQDPGLGLRLIYFSYDVKMKEKGDIPEGYSVSREKKERFSLILESASTNQTSMYLCASSRVLQGSQPQHFGDGTRLSIL.

V and J are TRBV16 and TRBJ1-1; weak D call: TRBD1 (6 bases). Trimming left V 4 bases short and J 5 bases short, with 14 bases between. Germline V gives CDR1 KGHSY, CDR2 FQNENV. The CDR3 totals 14 residues. CDR3 protein: CASSPQGEGTEAFF. In nucleotides, the CDR3 is TGTGCCAGCAGCCCACAGGGTGAGGGGACTGAAGCTTTCTTT. Full variable domain (missing parts from reference TRBV16 and TRBJ1-1): GEEVAQTPKHLVRGEGQKAKLYCAPIKGHSYVFWYQQVLKNEFKFLISFQNENVFDETGMPKERFSAKCLPNSPCSLEIQATKLEDSAVYFCASSPQGEGTEAFFGQGTRLTVV.

Concerning this clone: In the same sample, other DNA sequences code for this CDR3. CDR3 DNA: TGTGCCAGCAGCTTTCAAGGGGGGACTGAAGCTTTCTTT. Its protein is CASSFQGGTEAFF. The rearrangement joins TRBV5-4 to TRBJ1-1; D might be TRBD1 (6 bases). Germline V gene lookup returns CDR1 SGHNT and CDR2 YYREEE (reference sequence). This CDR3 contains 13 residues. Trimming removed 2 bases at V and 5 bases at J, with 10 bases between.